These 16 T cell receptor beta chains originate from one sample sequenced in a study of low-dose radiotherapy and immunotherapy resistance in tumors. Time point denoted: before trial treatment. TRAV- and TRBV-specific primers primed first-strand cDNA, covering alpha and beta chains. A constant-region primer paired with the V-primer adapter amplified TCRs over about 20 PCR cycles. TCRdb recomputed calls from the reads with MiXCR, one row per CDR3 protein. The data show roughly 36,000 distinct CDR3 sequences, with roughly 31% seen just once and around 3.5% held by the top ten. This material consisted of PBMCs, taken before treatment. These receptors were taken from a male donor with gallbladder cancer.

By share of the sample, this clonotype is medium-sized. The V and J genes are TRBV6-1 and TRBJ2-7; perhaps TRBD1 as D (5 bases). Looked up from germline, CDR1 is MNHNS and CDR2 is SASEGT. The CDR3 has 15 amino acids. V was shortened by 1 base and J by 4 bases, with 14 bases between the two germline ends. The CDR3 DNA reads TGTGCCAGCAGTGAAGAGCAGGGTAGGAATTACGAGCAGTACTTC. This translates into CASSEEQGRNYEQYF.

This clonotype is labeled medium-sized. The chain has TRBV6-4 and TRBJ1-5, with TRBD1 matching over 10 bases. J lost 6 bases, V lost 5 bases, and 7 bases had no gene match. The CDR3 loop spans 15 amino acids. CDR1 and CDR2 from the germline V gene are MRHNA and SNTAGT. This CDR3 is CASSFPGTGVQPQHF. The CDR3 coding sequence is TGTGCCAGCAGTTTCCCCGGGACAGGGGTTCAGCCCCAGCATTTT.

The rearrangement uses TRBV5-4 and TRBJ2-6; D gene uncertain. CDR1 is SGHNT and CDR2 is YYREEE in the germline V gene (reference sequence). V lost 0 bases, J lost 0 bases, and 1 base lay in between. The CDR3 is 14 residues long. The CDR3 DNA reads as TGTGCCAGCAGCTTGGGCTCTGGGGCCAACGTCCTGACTTTC. It yields the protein CASSLGSGANVLTF.

This clonotype was recorded at least ten times. The chain joins TRBV4-1 to TRBJ2-3; 8 bases agree with TRBD2. The CDR3 has 17 residues. J gave up 5 bases and V 0 bases, and 10 bases lay outside the gene matches. The germline gives CDR1 MGHRA, CDR2 YSYEKL. CDR3 DNA sequence: TGCGCCAGCAGCCAAGATCTTGTTGCGGGGGGCCAAGATACGCAGTATTTT. This translates into CASSQDLVAGGQDTQYF.

This clonotype was recorded once. The chain carries TRBV28 and TRBJ2-7, with 9 bases lining up with TRBD1. The germline gives CDR1 MDHEN, CDR2 SYDVKM. The CDR3 spans 13 residues. The trim removed 8 bases at V and 2 bases at J, leaving 4 bases unmatched. CDR3 sequence reads: CASRDRDPYEQYF. DNA for the CDR3: TGTGCCAGCCGGGACAGGGACCCCTACGAGCAGTACTTC.

This clonotype was seen at least ten times. The chain employs TRBV7-8 and TRBJ2-1; 9 bases are shared with TRBD1. Trimming cost V 8 bases and J 6 bases; bases outside gene matches: 11. The CDR3 totals 15 residues. CDR1 is SGHVS and CDR2 is FQNEAQ in the germline V gene. The CDR3 loop is CASRRPGQGTNEQFF. CDR3 nucleotides: TGTGCCAGCCGCCGCCCGGGACAGGGTACCAATGAGCAGTTCTTC.

The gene calls are TRBV30 and TRBJ2-2, with 10 nucleotides matching TRBD1. CDR1 is GTSNPN and CDR2 is SVGIG in the germline V gene (reference sequence). The CDR3 is 17 residues long. J lost 2 bases, V lost 2 bases, and 8 bases had no gene match. The CDR3 DNA follows: TGTGCCTGGAGTTCCCGATGGACAGGGGGAAACACCGGGGAGCTGTTTTTT. This translates into CAWSSRWTGGNTGELFF.

Notes on this clonotype: A single base is all that separates this from a far larger clone, so a read error is likely. J is TRBJ2-1 and V is TRBV28; 8 bases are shared with TRBD1. The length of the CDR3 is 13 residues. The germline V gene has CDR1 MDHEN and CDR2 SYDVKM. The CDR3 is CTSSHQGANEQFF. The CDR3, as DNA: TGTACCAGCAGTCACCAGGGGGCTAATGAGCAGTTCTTC.

This clonotype turned up a few times. This chain joins TRBV5-1 and TRBJ1-2; 8 nucleotides line up with TRBD1. Germline trimming cut 4 bases from V and 4 bases from J; bases unmatched to any gene: 9. The CDR3 has 15 residues. The germline V gene encodes CDR1 SGHRS and CDR2 YFSETQ. CDR3 nucleotide sequence: TGCGCCAGCAGCGTGAGCGGACAGGGCTTCTATGGCTACACCTTC. This gives the protein CASSVSGQGFYGYTF.

As to this clonotype: One base separates it from a far larger clone, so it is likely a read error. The chain uses TRBV5-3 and TRBJ1-2, with 8 bases aligning to TRBD1. TRBV5-3 is marked as an open reading frame, function uncertain. This CDR3 has 17 amino acids. The CDR3 loop reads CGSSSPGQGKANYGYTF. DNA of the CDR3: TGTGGCAGCAGCTCTCCCGGACAGGGCAAAGCTAACTATGGCTACACCTTC.

The sample holds many counts of this clonotype. The rearrangement joins TRBV2 to TRBJ1-4; unclear D gene. The CDR3 length is 16 residues. CDR1 is SNHLY, CDR2 FYNNEI, per germline. V was cut by 5 bases and J by 7 bases, with 20 bases left in between. The CDR3 DNA reads TGTGCCAGCAGTCCCAGTACCGGGTCCCGGGCTGAAAAACTGTTTTTT. Protein: CASSPSTGSRAEKLFF.

There are a few counts of this clonotype. The chain recombines TRBV27 with TRBJ2-3; TRBD1 is a possible D gene (7 bases). CDR1 and CDR2 (germline): MNHEY, SMNVEV (reference sequence). V was trimmed by 5 bases and J by 3 bases, leaving 15 bases between them. This CDR3 contains 15 residues. The CDR3 is CASSPLPGGTDTQYF. The CDR3 region has the DNA TGTGCCAGCAGTCCGCTGCCAGGGGGGACAGATACGCAGTATTTT.

There are many counts of this clonotype. This sequence joins TRBV12-5 and TRBJ2-2; 11 positions agree with TRBD1. The length of the CDR3 is 16 residues. CDR1 is LGHNT and CDR2 is FRNRAP in the germline V gene. J was trimmed by 8 bases and V by 7 bases; bases with no gene match: 12. The CDR3, as DNA: TGTGCTAGTGATGACCGCGGACAGGGGGCGTTTGGGGAGCTGTTTTTT. Translation gives CASDDRGQGAFGELFF. The full variable domain, completed using reference TRBV12-5 and TRBJ2-2, is DARVTQTPRHKVTEMGQEVTMRCQPILGHNTVFWYRQTMMQGLELLAYFRNRAPLDDSGMPKDRFSAEMPDATLATLKIQPSEPRDSAVYFCASDDRGQGAFGELFFGEGSRLTVL.

As to this clonotype: A far larger clone is only one base removed, so a read error is likely. The V gene is TRBV7-2, the J gene TRBJ1-1; D is uncertain. CDR1 is SGHTA, CDR2 FQGNSA, per germline. This CDR3 spans 13 amino acids. V was clipped by 6 bases and J by 1 base, with 9 bases between them. The CDR3 protein is CASSIGKNTEAFF. In nucleotides, the CDR3 is TGTGCCAGCAGTATCGGAAAGAACACTGAAGCTTTCTTT.

The chain is built from TRBV19 and TRBJ2-7; D might be TRBD2 (5 bases). The CDR3 extends over 13 amino acids. The V gene's germline CDR1 is LNHDA and CDR2 SQIVND (reference sequence). V gave up 2 bases and J gave up 6 bases, with 11 bases separating them. CDR3 DNA: TGTGCCAGTAGTATAACGGGAAACGGCGAGCAGTACTTC. It codes for CASSITGNGEQYF.

This clonotype was seen repeatedly, ten times or more. This chain joins TRBV19 and TRBJ2-5; no firm D call. V gave up 3 bases and J gave up 1 base, with 6 bases separating them. The CDR3 has 13 amino acids. CDR1 LNHDA and CDR2 SQIVND come from the germline V gene (reference sequence). This chain's CDR3 is CASSMSSQETQYF. As DNA, the CDR3 is TGTGCCAGTAGTATGTCCAGCCAAGAGACCCAGTACTTC.